The T cell receptor beta chain under discussion was sequenced for a study of T cells after yellow fever vaccination. Whole-study results and caveats: Among all clonotypes, a small share was observed in both CD4 and CD8 compartments.

The CDR3 covers 14 residues. The germline CDR1 and CDR2 sequences are WSHSY and SAAADI. Deletions cut 0 bases from V and 5 bases from J, with 7 bases between. By 5'RACE template switching, TCR cDNA was produced, with a universal primer site and UMIs added in the process. TCRdb redid the calling of the 5' RACE reads with MiXCR, one entry per CDR3 protein. The table shows hundreds of thousands of distinct CDR3 sequences, with about 19% occurring only once. The table lists this clonotype with a few counts. Its antigen is not identified. The input for sequencing was PBMCs, taken before the yellow fever booster vaccination. The source of this sequence is a man between 18 and 35 years old who received the YFV17D yellow fever vaccine. This chain links TRBV10-2 with TRBJ1-4; the D is unclear. The CDR3 DNA follows: TGCGCCAGCAGTGAGTCGCGAACCAATGAAAAACTGTTTTTT. As protein: CASSESRTNEKLFF.